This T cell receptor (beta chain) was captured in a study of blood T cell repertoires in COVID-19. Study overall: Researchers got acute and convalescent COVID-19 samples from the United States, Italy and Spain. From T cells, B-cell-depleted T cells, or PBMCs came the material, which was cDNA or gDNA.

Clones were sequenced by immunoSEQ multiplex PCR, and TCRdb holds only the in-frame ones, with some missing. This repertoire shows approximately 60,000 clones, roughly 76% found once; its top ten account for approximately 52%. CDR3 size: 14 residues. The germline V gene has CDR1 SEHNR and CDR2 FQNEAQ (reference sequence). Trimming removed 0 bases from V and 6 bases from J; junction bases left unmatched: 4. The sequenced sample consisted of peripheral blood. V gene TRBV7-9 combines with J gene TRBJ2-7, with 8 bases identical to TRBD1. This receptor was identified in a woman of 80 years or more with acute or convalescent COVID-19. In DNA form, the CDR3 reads TGTGCCAGCAGCTTAGCCAGGGGGCAAAGCGAGCAGTACTTC. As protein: CASSLARGQSEQYF.